This TCR beta chain derives from a study of response to subunit inactivated influenza vaccine. Study-level findings and limits: That few new T cells are recruited by each seasonal influenza vaccination was the authors' suggestion.

MiXCR, run by TCRdb on the RT-PCR reads, gives a single entry per CDR3 protein. The table has fewer than 650,000 distinct CDR3 sequences, 10% to 15% seen once; the top ten hold about 12%. Regarding this clonotype: What it binds is not known.

The source is a man aged 50-59 years who received an inactivated influenza vaccine. The specimen was PBMCs from blood, collected roughly 47 days after vaccination.

The CDR3 region has the DNA TGTGCCAGCAGTTACGACCCAAGACAGGGTCTCGGGGAGCTGTTTTTT. This gives the protein CASSYDPRQGLGELFF. The gene calls are TRBV6-5 and TRBJ2-2; 7 bases match TRBD1. Germline CDR1 is MNHEY and CDR2 is SVGAGI. V was clipped by 2 bases and J by 7 bases; unmatched bases: 10. The CDR3 is 16 residues long.